These T cell receptor beta chains were read from a single sample in a study of T cells in Graves' hyperthyroidism and ophthalmopathy. TCRdb reanalysed the multiplex PCR reads using MiXCR and keeps one entry per CDR3 protein. In the table there are about 500,000 distinct CDR3 sequences, approximately 17% of which are singletons. Sequencing was performed on blood. The receptors originated from a woman aged 18-35 years with Graves' ophthalmopathy. Both conserved end residues are part of each CDR3. The D gene is left open where the match is weak. Clone size is shown for a subset of rows, as once, few, many or a class of expanded clone.

CDR3 protein,CDR3 DNA,J gene,V gene,D gene,clone size
CAWSVRGEQYF,TGTGCCTGGAGTGTACGTGGCGAGCAGTACTTC,TRBJ2-7,TRBV30,NA,NA
CASSFGAQGGDGYTF,TGTGCCAGCAGCTTTGGGGCACAGGGTGGGGATGGCTACACCTTC,TRBJ1-2,TRBV5-6,NA,few
CASSPQDRRGGLNTGELFF,TGTGCCAGCAGCCCTCAGGACCGGCGGGGGGGATTGAACACCGGGGAGCTGTTTTTT,TRBJ2-2,TRBV7-3,TRBD2,NA
CAISDHRRSAYPGYNEQLF,TGTGCCATCAGTGATCACCGTCGATCGGCCTACCCGGGCTACAATGAGCAGCTCTTC,TRBJ2-1,TRBV10-3,NA,NA
CASSPPPQSINYGYTF,TGTGCCAGCAGCCCGCCGCCCCAATCCATTAACTATGGCTACACCTTC,TRBJ1-2,TRBV3-1,NA,many
CATSDGPSSGGYEQYF,TGTGCCACCAGTGACGGACCTTCTAGCGGGGGTTACGAGCAGTACTTC,TRBJ2-7,TRBV24-1,TRBD2,few
CASSLGRADNEQFF,TGTGCCAGCAGCTTAGGACGGGCTGACAATGAGCAGTTCTTC,TRBJ2-1,TRBV7-2,NA,many
CASSQVRRVAYNSPLHF,TGCGCCAGCAGCCAAGTACGACGAGTTGCCTATAATTCACCCCTCCACTTT,TRBJ1-6,TRBV4-1,NA,NA
CSARDKQGDSSPLHF,TGCAGTGCTAGAGATAAACAGGGGGATAGTTCACCCCTCCACTTT,TRBJ1-6,TRBV20-1,TRBD1,many
CASSYTGDFRYEQYF,TGTGCCAGCAGTTACACAGGGGACTTCCGTTACGAGCAGTACTTC,TRBJ2-7,TRBV27,NA,many